A single sample is the source of the 5 T cell receptor beta chains below, sequenced in a study of response to subunit inactivated influenza vaccine. TCRdb re-called the RT-PCR reads with MiXCR, one entry per CDR3 protein. Of more than 450,000 distinct CDR3 sequences listed, 10% to 15% are singletons. The specimen was PBMCs from blood, collected on the day of vaccination. The receptors shown here come from a man in his fifties or sixties who received an inactivated influenza vaccine.

This clonotype came up a few times. The rearrangement uses TRBV14 and TRBJ2-2, with 7 bases that match TRBD2. Unmatched junction bases numbered 5, after V lost 6 bases and J lost 4 bases. Germline assignment: CDR1 SGHDN and CDR2 FVKESK. This CDR3 has 14 amino acids. CDR3 sequence: CASRAGGTTGELFF. In DNA form, the CDR3 reads TGTGCCAGCAGAGCCGGGGGGACCACCGGGGAGCTGTTTTTT.

The chain joins TRBV24-1 to TRBJ2-3, with TRBD2 matching 13 bases. Germline CDR1 reads KGHDR; CDR2 reads SFDVKD. The CDR3 consists of 14 residues. V was pared by 4 bases and J by 14 bases, with 8 bases of the junction left unmatched. The CDR3 bases are TGTGCCACCAGTGACGCAGGACTAGCGGGAGTGTGGTATTTT. Its protein is CATSDAGLAGVWYF.

The chain combines TRBV4-2 with TRBJ2-4; D perhaps matches TRBD2 (7 bases). Germline V gives CDR1 LGHNA, CDR2 YNFKEQ. V was cut by 6 bases and J by 16 bases, with 22 bases left in between. This CDR3 has 13 residues. The CDR3 loop is CASSGFRGAVIYF. CDR3 nucleotide sequence: TGTGCCAGCAGTGGGTTTCGGGGGGCGGTAATCTACTTC.

This clonotype was counted between two and nine times. The gene calls are TRBV12-3 or TRBV12-4 and TRBJ2-3; 11 bases match TRBD2. Unmatched junction bases numbered 10, after V lost 5 bases and J lost 6 bases. The CDR3 covers 16 residues. The CDR3 is CASSPRLAGSSDTQYF. In DNA, the CDR3 is TGTGCCAGCAGTCCCAGACTAGCGGGGAGCTCCGATACGCAGTATTTT.

The V call is TRBV20-1, the J call TRBJ2-5, with 7 nucleotides matching TRBD2. The ends lost 3 bases at V and 8 bases at J; junction bases unmatched: 6. The CDR3 has 12 amino acids. Germline CDR1 is DFQATT and CDR2 is SNEGSKA (reference sequence). CDR3 in amino acids: CSARVLAATQYF. In DNA form, the CDR3 reads TGCAGTGCTAGGGTTCTAGCGGCTACCCAGTACTTC.